The clone carrying this T cell receptor (beta chain) was picked up one time. What it recognizes is unknown. The repertoire was sequenced with immunoSEQ multiplex PCR; TCRdb's copy has only in-frame clones and lacks some. The sample yields approximately 6,100 clones, over 65% seen once. Germline assignment: CDR1 MGHDK and CDR2 SYGVNS. The V end was cut by 4 bases, the J end by 8 bases, with 14 bases between. There are 13 residues in the CDR3. This specimen belongs to a study of tissue T cells after allogeneic stem cell transplantation. Points from the study as a whole: Blood and spleen captured only part of the tissue TCR repertoire.

The V gene is TRBV25-1, the J gene TRBJ1-2; D is uncertain. This receptor was taken from a man aged 40-75 years who later had graft-versus-host disease after an allogeneic stem cell transplant. Sequenced here: blood, sampled before transplantation. CDR3 loop: CASSVGQEFGYTF. CDR3 DNA: TGTGCCAGCAGTGTTGGGCAGGAGTTCGGCTACACCTTC.